The 4 T cell receptor beta chains below all came from one sample that was sequenced in a study of blood T cells in healthy people across ages. Then a second PCR, running about 7 to 11 cycles, was carried out with a sample-barcoded 5' primer and a J-beta primer mix. One entry per CDR3 protein, called by TCRdb with MiXCR from the 5' RACE reads. Of about 780,000 distinct CDR3 sequences in the sample, about 62% were seen once. The source material was blood. All receptors come from a man aged 25 to 40 in good health.

The chain employs TRBV2 and TRBJ1-2; tentative D call: TRBD1 (6 bases). The V gene lost 5 bases and the J gene lost 1 base, with 11 bases spanning the gap. This CDR3 contains 14 residues. Germline CDR1 SNHLY, CDR2 FYNNEI. The CDR3 region has the DNA TGTGCCAGCAGTAGGGACATCGATAACTATGGCTACACCTTC. Residues: CASSRDIDNYGYTF.

This clonotype was recorded a few times. This chain links TRBV29-1 with TRBJ2-4; TRBD1 aligns across 8 bases. Germline-derived CDR1 and CDR2 are SQVTM and ANQGSEA. The junction had 9 bases not matched to a gene; V was cut back by 5 bases and J by 9 bases. CDR3 size: 13 residues. CDR3 in DNA: TGCAGCGTTAGAGTCAGGGGGCTTCTCATTCAGTACTTC. Translating gives CSVRVRGLLIQYF.

The V gene is TRBV6-6, the J gene TRBJ2-3, with D perhaps TRBD2 (6 bases). Per germline, CDR1 MNHNY and CDR2 SVGAGI (reference sequence). V was cut by 2 bases and J by 8 bases, with 17 bases left in between. This CDR3 is 15 amino acids long. CDR3 bases: TGTGCCAGCAGTTACGAATCAACTAGCCACCGTACGCAGTATTTT. Amino acids: CASSYESTSHRTQYF.

This sequence joins TRBV14 and TRBJ2-1; 8 nucleotides align to TRBD1. The CDR3 covers 17 residues. V trimming: 1 base; J trimming: 0 bases; junction bases outside the gene matches: 5. CDR1 is SGHDN, CDR2 FVKESK, per germline. CDR3 nucleotide sequence: TGTGCCAGCAGCCAAGGGGTCGGGACAGGCTCCTACAATGAGCAGTTCTTC. Its translation: CASSQGVGTGSYNEQFF. The complete variable domain, with remaining parts taken from reference TRBV14 and TRBJ2-1, reads EAGVTQFPSHSVIEKGQTVTLRCDPISGHDNLYWYRRVMGKEIKFLLHFVKESKQDESGMPNNRFLAERTGGTYSTLKVQPAELEDSGVYFCASSQGVGTGSYNEQFFGPGTRLTVL.